These 22 T cell receptor beta chains were all obtained from the same sample, sequenced in a study of cytomegalovirus exposure and HLA in healthy donors (dated by TCRdb to about 2017). Library preparation was by the immunoSEQ multiplex PCR assay. For the multiplex PCR, a mixture combining 60 forward primers for TCR Vbeta segments and 13 reverse primers for TCR Jbeta segments was used. The source is immuneACCESS, and TCRdb retained only in-frame sequences with V and J called. Part of the clones is not carried over; for the studies checked, unresolved V genes explain less than half of this, and the remainder is unexplained. For this sample the table gives some 120,000 clones, of which around 85% were detected only once. The ten largest clones represent approximately 6.7% of the sample. The source material was PBMCs. The receptors stem from a woman in her twenties or thirties in good health and CMV-seropositive.

The CDR3 DNA sequence: TGTGCCAGCAGTGTAAGACAGAACACTGAAGCTTTCTTT. It is translated as CASSVRQNTEAFF. V and J are TRBV25-1 and TRBJ1-1; D ambiguous. V lost 4 bases and J 1 base, leaving 7 bases between the germline ends. From germline, CDR1 is MGHDK and CDR2 SYGVNS. The CDR3 length is 13 residues.

The gene calls are TRBV27 and TRBJ2-7, with D possibly matching TRBD2 (6 bases). In germline, CDR1 is MNHEY, CDR2 SMNVEV (reference sequence). Trimming shortened V by 8 bases and J by 0 bases, and 11 bases separated the two germline ends. There are 13 residues in the CDR3. CDR3 nucleotide sequence: TGTGCCAGCGGTCACGGGAGCTCCTACGAGCAGTACTTC. Its protein product is CASGHGSSYEQYF.

V and J are TRBV6-6 and TRBJ1-1; 7 nucleotides agree with TRBD1. V was pared by 5 bases and J by 4 bases, with 4 bases of the junction left unmatched. The CDR3 has 13 residues. The germline V gene has CDR1 MNHNY and CDR2 SVGAGI (reference sequence). CDR3 DNA sequence: TGTGCCAGCAGTAGACAGGGATTCACTGAAGCTTTCTTT. Translating it yields CASSRQGFTEAFF.

This clone was seen a few times. The genes are TRBV27 and TRBJ2-2; 9 nucleotides align to TRBD2. After removal of 1 base from V and 2 bases from J, the junction contained 8 bases not matched to a gene. The germline V gene has CDR1 MNHEY and CDR2 SMNVEV (reference sequence). The CDR3 totals 18 residues. CDR3 in DNA: TGTGCCAGCAGTTTATGGGTTAGCGGGGGCCTAAACACCGGGGAGCTGTTTTTT. Translated: CASSLWVSGGLNTGELFF.

This rearrangement joins TRBV11-2 to TRBJ2-1; possibly TRBD2 for D (6 bases). The CDR3 runs to 14 residues. V lost 0 bases and J lost 8, with 11 bases in between. The germline CDR1 and CDR2 sequences are SGHAT and FQNNGV. The DNA of the CDR3 is TGTGCCAGCAGCTTAGATCCAACGGGAGATGAGCAGTTCTTC. Translation gives CASSLDPTGDEQFF. The variable domain in full, completed from reference TRBV11-2 and TRBJ2-1, reads EAGVAQSPRYKIIEKRQSVAFWCNPISGHATLYWYQQILGQGPKLLIQFQNNGVVDDSQLPKDRFSAERLKGVDSTLKIQPAKLEDSAVYLCASSLDPTGDEQFFGPGTRLTVL.

The chain is built from TRBV5-5 and TRBJ1-3; 7 bases fit TRBD1. CDR1 SGHKS and CDR2 YYEKEE come from the germline V gene (reference sequence). CDR3 length: 17 amino acids. After removal of 0 bases from V and 0 bases from J, the junction contained 6 bases not matched to a gene. The CDR3 region has the DNA TGTGCCAGCAGCTTGGCGGGGACAGTCGCCTCTGGAAACACCATATATTTT. Translated, it gives CASSLAGTVASGNTIYF.

As regards this clone: Within the sample, other DNA sequences also encode this same CDR3. The rearrangement uses TRBV28 and TRBJ2-7, with D hard to call. Germline-derived CDR1 and CDR2 are MDHEN and SYDVKM. Trimming stripped 2 bases from V and 0 bases from J, with 11 bases between. The CDR3 runs to 15 residues. CDR3 region: CASSLGGGASYEQYF. The CDR3 DNA sequence: TGTGCCAGCAGTTTAGGTGGCGGAGCCTCCTACGAGCAGTACTTC.

The chain is built from TRBV18 and TRBJ2-2; TRBD2 agrees at 7 bases. Trimming took 3 bases from V and 0 from J; bases not matched to a gene: 4. Germline V gene data show CDR1 as KGHSH and CDR2 as LQKENI. This CDR3 comprises 16 residues. The CDR3 DNA reads as TGTGCCAGCTCACCTGCAAGCGGGGCGAACACCGGGGAGCTGTTTTTT. It encodes CASSPASGANTGELFF.

The chain uses TRBV5-1 and TRBJ2-2; 11 bases align to TRBD1. CDR1 SGHRS and CDR2 YFSETQ come from the germline V gene. J gave up 6 bases and V 4 bases, and 2 bases lay outside the gene matches. The CDR3 consists of 14 residues. The CDR3 spells CASSVGQGAGELFF. The CDR3 nucleotides read TGCGCCAGCAGCGTGGGACAGGGGGCCGGGGAGCTGTTTTTT.

This sequence joins TRBV13 and TRBJ1-1; 7 bases match TRBD1. The CDR3 contains 11 residues. J gave up 7 bases and V 8 bases, and 4 bases lay outside the gene matches. Germline CDR1 is PRHDT and CDR2 is FYEKMQ (reference sequence). The CDR3 protein is CASGGGIEAFF. The CDR3 coding sequence is TGTGCCAGCGGAGGGGGCATTGAAGCTTTCTTT.

V and J are TRBV6-1 and TRBJ1-3, with D unresolved. The CDR3 is 15 amino acids. V lost 3 bases, J lost 0 bases, and 9 bases lay in between. Germline lookup yields CDR1 MNHNS and CDR2 SASEGT. In DNA form, the CDR3 reads TGTGCCAGCAGTGACCTCTACCACTCTGGAAACACCATATATTTT. It encodes CASSDLYHSGNTIYF.

The gene calls are TRBV7-2 and TRBJ2-1; D remains unclear. CDR1 and CDR2 from the germline V gene are SGHTA and FQGNSA. This CDR3 is built from 13 residues. Trimming shortened V by 3 bases and J by 4 bases, and 7 bases separated the two germline ends. The CDR3 DNA is TGTGCCAGCAGCTTCACAGCTTACAATGAGCAGTTCTTC. It codes for CASSFTAYNEQFF.

The CDR3 region is CASSFEGGGDTEAFF. The CDR3 DNA follows: TGTGCCAGCAGCTTTGAGGGAGGGGGGGACACTGAAGCTTTCTTT. The chain employs TRBV12-1 and TRBJ1-1. TRBV12-1 is annotated as a pseudogene. The CDR3 loop spans 15 amino acids.

The rearrangement uses TRBV6-1 and TRBJ1-1; 8 positions match TRBD1. Trimming at V came to 5 bases and at J to 5 bases, leaving 1 base not matched to a gene. Germline V gene sequence: CDR1 MNHNS, CDR2 SASEGT. The CDR3 contains 12 residues. The CDR3 sequence: CASSRQGTEAFF. The CDR3 DNA sequence: TGTGCCAGCAGTAGACAGGGGACTGAAGCTTTCTTT.

The chain recombines TRBV9 with TRBJ1-5; D might be TRBD1 (6 bases). V was clipped by 0 bases and J by 3 bases, with 10 bases between them. Germline V CDR1 and CDR2: SGDLS, YYNGEE. The CDR3 has 15 amino acids. This chain's CDR3 is CASSVGSGVNQPQHF. The CDR3 region has the DNA TGTGCCAGCAGCGTAGGATCAGGGGTCAATCAGCCCCAGCATTTT.

The chain employs TRBV5-1 and TRBJ2-5; TRBD2 agrees at 11 bases. The J call may be faulty, since TRBJ2-7 better matches the DNA end. The CDR3 extends over 15 amino acids. Per germline, CDR1 SGHRS and CDR2 YFSETQ. For the CDR3, the DNA is TGCGCCAGCAGTTTGACTAGCGGGGTCTCGTACGAGCAGTACTTC. This codes for CASSLTSGVSYEQYF.

The chain links TRBV19 to TRBJ2-2; 7 bases map to TRBD2. Germline loops: CDR1 LNHDA, CDR2 SQIVND (reference sequence). V gave up 6 bases and J gave up 5 bases; unmatched junction bases: 6. The CDR3 runs 14 residues. The DNA for the CDR3 is TGTGCCAGTAGCCGACTAGCAAAAACCGGGGAGCTGTTTTTT. The encoded protein is CASSRLAKTGELFF.

The chain combines TRBV30 with TRBJ1-3; no reliable D call. V was trimmed by 0 bases and J by 5 bases, leaving 11 bases between them. Germline V gene lookup returns CDR1 GTSNPN and CDR2 SVGIG (reference sequence). The length of the CDR3 is 14 residues. CDR3 loop: CAWSVTVKRNTIYF. The CDR3 bases are TGTGCCTGGAGTGTAACGGTTAAGAGAAACACCATATATTTT.

The chain links TRBV18 to TRBJ2-5; no clear D. The CDR3 is made up of 15 amino acids. Germline-derived CDR1 and CDR2 are KGHSH and LQKENI. Trimming removed 0 bases from V and 6 bases from J, with 14 bases in between. This CDR3 reads CASSPPSAVGQTQYF. CDR3 bases: TGTGCCAGCTCACCACCGTCCGCCGTTGGCCAGACCCAGTACTTC.

The chain links TRBV19 to TRBJ2-7; 10 positions agree with TRBD1. V lost 8 bases, J lost 2 bases, and 6 bases stayed unmatched. This CDR3 is built from 14 residues. Germline V gene data show CDR1 as LNHDA and CDR2 as SQIVND (reference sequence). As DNA, the CDR3 is TGTGCCAGTTCCTCCGGGACAGGGGCCTACGAGCAGTACTTC. This encodes CASSSGTGAYEQYF.

The J gene is TRBJ1-1, the V gene TRBV28, with unresolved D. With 3 bases removed from V and 6 bases from J, the gap between germline ends came to 8 bases. Per germline, CDR1 MDHEN and CDR2 SYDVKM. The CDR3 is made up of 12 amino acids. CDR3 protein: CASSFSFPEAFF. The CDR3 region has the DNA TGTGCCAGCAGTTTTAGCTTCCCTGAAGCTTTCTTT.

The chain recombines TRBV9 with TRBJ2-5; D is possibly TRBD2 (5 bases). The CDR3 spans 16 residues. V dropped 0 bases and J dropped 2 bases, with 14 bases sitting between them. The germline gives CDR1 SGDLS, CDR2 YYNGEE. CDR3 sequence: CASSVGYQRLQETQYF. CDR3 DNA: TGTGCCAGCAGCGTAGGATACCAGCGGTTGCAAGAGACCCAGTACTTC.